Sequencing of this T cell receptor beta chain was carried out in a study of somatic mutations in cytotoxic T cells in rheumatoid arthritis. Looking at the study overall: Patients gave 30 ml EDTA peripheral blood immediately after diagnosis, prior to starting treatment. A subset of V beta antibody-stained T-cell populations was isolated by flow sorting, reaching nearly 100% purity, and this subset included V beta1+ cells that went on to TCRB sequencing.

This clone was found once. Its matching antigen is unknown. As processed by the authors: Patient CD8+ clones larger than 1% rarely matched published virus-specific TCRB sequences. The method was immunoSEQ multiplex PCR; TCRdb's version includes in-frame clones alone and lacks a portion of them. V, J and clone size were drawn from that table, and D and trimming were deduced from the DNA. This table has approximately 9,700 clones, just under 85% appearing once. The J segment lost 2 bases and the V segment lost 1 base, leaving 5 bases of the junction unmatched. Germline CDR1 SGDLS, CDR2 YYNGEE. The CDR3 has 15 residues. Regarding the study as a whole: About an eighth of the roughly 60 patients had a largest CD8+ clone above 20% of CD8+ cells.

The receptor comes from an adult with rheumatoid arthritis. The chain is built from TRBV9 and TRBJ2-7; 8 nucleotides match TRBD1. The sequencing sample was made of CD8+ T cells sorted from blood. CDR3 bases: TGTGCCAGCAGCGTAACCGGACAGGGCCCCTACGAGCAGTACTTC. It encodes CASSVTGQGPYEQYF.